Each of the 3 T cell receptor beta chains below was sequenced from the same sample in a study of regulatory T cells in long-lasting Graves disease. Noted time point: persistent/refractory GD, antithyroid drugs over 5 years with positive TRAb. PBMCs provided the RNA from which the TCR library was made. Combining iRepertoire HTBI primers with Arm-PCR of CDR3 regions, the authors built TCR beta libraries. Each CDR3 protein is one row after TCRdb ran MiXCR on the multiplex PCR reads. The sample has under 450,000 distinct CDR3 sequences; roughly 20% are singletons. The sequenced sample was peripheral blood mononuclear cells (PBMCs), obtained when the disease was refractory, from a patient treated with antithyroid drugs. The receptors shown here come from a woman aged 40 to 55 with Graves disease.

Only a few counts were recorded for this clonotype. The chain couples TRBV15 to TRBJ1-1; TRBD1 agrees at 8 bases. Trimming cost V 1 base and J 4 bases; bases outside gene matches: 8. The CDR3 is made up of 16 amino acids. CDR1 is LNHNV, CDR2 YYDKDF, per germline (reference sequence). The CDR3 is CATSRAPGQGGTEAFF. The DNA for the CDR3 is TGTGCCACCAGCAGAGCCCCTGGACAGGGTGGCACTGAAGCTTTCTTT.

To note about this clonotype: The conserved closing phenylalanine or tryptophan is absent in this CDR3, likely reflecting a read error. J is TRBJ1-1 and V is TRBV5-1; D not certain. The CDR3 extends over 16 amino acids. V dropped 4 bases and J dropped 0 bases, with 16 bases sitting between them. Germline V gene lookup returns CDR1 SGHRS and CDR2 YFSETQ. The CDR3 is CASSPPKSDMNTEAFS. CDR3 nucleotides: TGCGCCAGCAGCCCCCCTAAGTCTGATATGAACACTGAAGCTTTCTCT.

The genes are TRBV3-1 and TRBJ2-1; a weak D match, TRBD2 (5 bases). CDR3 size: 17 residues. Germline V lookup: CDR1 LGHDT, CDR2 YNNKEL (reference sequence). Trimming removed 0 bases from V and 2 bases from J, with 14 bases in between. CDR3 DNA sequence: TGTGCCAGCAGCCAAGATTTGACTACCTTCCCCTACAATGAGCAGTTCTTC. This sequence encodes CASSQDLTTFPYNEQFF.